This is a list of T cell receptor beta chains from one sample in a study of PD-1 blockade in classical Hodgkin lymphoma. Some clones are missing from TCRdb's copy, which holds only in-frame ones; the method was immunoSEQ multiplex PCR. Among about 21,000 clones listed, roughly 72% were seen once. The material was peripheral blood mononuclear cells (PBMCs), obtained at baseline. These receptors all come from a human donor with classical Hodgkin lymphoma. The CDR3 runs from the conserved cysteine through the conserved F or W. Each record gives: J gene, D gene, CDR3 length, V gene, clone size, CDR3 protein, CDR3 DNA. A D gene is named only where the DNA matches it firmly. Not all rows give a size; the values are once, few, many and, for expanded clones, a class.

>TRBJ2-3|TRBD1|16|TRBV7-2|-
CASSRTGTGATDTQYF
TGTGCCAGCAGCAGAACCGGGACAGGGGCCACAGATACGCAGTATTTT
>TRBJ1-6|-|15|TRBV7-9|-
CASSPRGNGNSPLHF
TGTGCCAGCAGCCCCAGGGGTAACGGGAATTCACCCCTCCACTTT
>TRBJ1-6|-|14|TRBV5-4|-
CASSKDIGDSPLHF
TGTGCCAGCAGCAAAGACATCGGTGATTCACCCCTCCACTTT
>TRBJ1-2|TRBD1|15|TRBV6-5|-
CASSGGQGAAYGYTF
TGTGCCAGCAGTGGGGGGCAGGGGGCGGCGTATGGCTACACCTTC
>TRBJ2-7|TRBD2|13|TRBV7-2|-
CASRAGGSYEQYF
TGTGCCAGCAGGGCGGGGGGCTCCTACGAGCAGTACTTC
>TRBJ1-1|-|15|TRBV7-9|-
CASSPDGRLNTEAFF
TGTGCCAGCAGCCCGGACGGACGCTTGAACACTGAAGCTTTCTTT
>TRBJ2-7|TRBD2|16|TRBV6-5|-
CASSYSGRGKFYEQYF
TGTGCCAGCAGTTACTCTGGGCGGGGGAAATTCTACGAGCAGTACTTC
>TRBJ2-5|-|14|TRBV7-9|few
CASSPSLPQETQYF
TGTGCCAGCAGCCCTTCCCTCCCCCAAGAGACCCAGTACTTC
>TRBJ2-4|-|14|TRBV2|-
CASKNPASKNIQYF
TGTGCCAGCAAAAACCCCGCCTCCAAAAACATTCAGTACTTC
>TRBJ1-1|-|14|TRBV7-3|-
CASSSQGWNTEAFF
TGTGCCAGCAGCTCCCAGGGTTGGAACACTGAAGCTTTCTTT
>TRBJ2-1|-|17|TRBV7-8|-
CASSLAPGVYSYNEQFF
TGTGCCAGCAGCTTAGCTCCAGGGGTATACTCTTACAATGAGCAGTTCTTC
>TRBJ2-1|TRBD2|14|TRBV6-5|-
CASRIAGLYNEQFF
TGTGCCAGCAGAATAGCGGGGTTATACAATGAGCAGTTCTTC
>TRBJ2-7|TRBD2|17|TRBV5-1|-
CASSLGSSGISSYEQYF
TGCGCCAGCAGCCTGGGGTCTAGCGGGATCAGCTCCTACGAGCAGTACTTC
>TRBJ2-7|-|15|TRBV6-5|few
CASSYSQGSFHEQYF
TGTGCCAGCAGTTACTCGCAGGGTAGTTTTCACGAGCAGTACTTC
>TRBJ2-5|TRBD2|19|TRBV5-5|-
CASSPGLAGANIALETQYF
TGTGCCAGCAGCCCCGGACTAGCGGGAGCCAATATAGCCCTGGAGACCCAGTACTTC
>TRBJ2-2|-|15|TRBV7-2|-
CASNPLGAYTGELFF
TGTGCCAGCAACCCTTTGGGGGCGTACACCGGGGAGCTGTTTTTT
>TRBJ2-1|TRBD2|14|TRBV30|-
CACNSGSSYNEQFF
TGTGCCTGTAATAGCGGGAGCTCCTACAATGAGCAGTTCTTC
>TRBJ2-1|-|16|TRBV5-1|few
CASSSFPAGENNEQFF
TGCGCCAGCAGCTCCTTCCCGGCAGGGGAGAACAATGAGCAGTTCTTC
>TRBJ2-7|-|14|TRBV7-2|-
CASSLEAGPYEQYF
TGTGCCAGCAGCTTAGAGGCAGGACCCTACGAGCAGTACTTC
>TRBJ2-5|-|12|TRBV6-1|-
CASRGNGETQYF
TGTGCCAGCAGGGGGAATGGGGAGACCCAGTACTTC
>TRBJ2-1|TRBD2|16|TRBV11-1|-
CASSWPSGRVGNEQFF
TGTGCCAGCAGCTGGCCTAGCGGGAGGGTGGGCAATGAGCAGTTCTTC
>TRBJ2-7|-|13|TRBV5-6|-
CASSFPDSYEQYF
TGTGCCAGCAGCTTCCCAGATTCCTACGAGCAGTACTTC
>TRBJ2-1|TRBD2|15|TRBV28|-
CASRRVAGVLNEQFF
TGTGCCAGCCGTAGGGTAGCGGGAGTATTGAATGAGCAGTTCTTC
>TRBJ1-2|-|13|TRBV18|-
CASTQQANYGYTF
TGTGCCAGCACCCAACAGGCTAACTATGGCTACACCTTC
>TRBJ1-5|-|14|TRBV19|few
CASSREGVWQPQHF
TGTGCCAGTAGCCGAGAGGGCGTGTGGCAGCCCCAGCATTTT
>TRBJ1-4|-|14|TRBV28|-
CASSLHATNEKLFF
TGTGCCAGCAGCTTACATGCAACTAATGAAAAACTGTTTTTT
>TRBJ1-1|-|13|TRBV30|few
CAWSRVEGTEAFF
TGTGCCTGGAGTAGGGTGGAGGGCACTGAAGCTTTCTTT
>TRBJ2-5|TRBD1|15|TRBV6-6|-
CASSYGGTGRETQYF
TGTGCCAGCAGTTACGGTGGGACAGGGCGAGAGACCCAGTACTTC
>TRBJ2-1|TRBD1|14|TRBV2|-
CASSGDRGINEQFF
TGTGCCAGCAGTGGGGACAGGGGAATCAATGAGCAGTTCTTC
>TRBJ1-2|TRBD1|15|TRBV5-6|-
CASSVGTGAFYGYTF
TGTGCCAGCAGCGTAGGGACAGGGGCTTTCTATGGCTACACCTTC
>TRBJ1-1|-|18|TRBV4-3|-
CASSQAGGGRGSVPEAFF
TGCGCCAGCAGCCAAGCAGGAGGCGGGAGGGGGTCGGTGCCTGAAGCTTTCTTT
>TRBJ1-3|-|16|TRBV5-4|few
CASSSGTIGSGNTIYF
TGTGCCAGCAGCTCCGGGACAATCGGCTCTGGAAACACCATATATTTT
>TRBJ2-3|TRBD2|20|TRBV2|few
CASSGPGTSGGVPSRNTQYF
TGTGCCAGCAGTGGTCCTGGGACTAGCGGGGGGGTCCCTTCACGGAATACGCAGTATTTT
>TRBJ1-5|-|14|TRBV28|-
CASSLSLGYQPQHF
TGTGCCAGCAGTTTGTCGCTCGGTTATCAGCCCCAGCATTTT
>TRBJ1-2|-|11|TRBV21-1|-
CASSNYNGYTF
TGTGCCAGCAGCAATTATAACGGCTACACCTTC
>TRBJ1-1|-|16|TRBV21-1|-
CASRQGIATQRTEAFF
TGTGCCAGCAGGCAGGGTATAGCTACACAACGCACTGAAGCTTTCTTT
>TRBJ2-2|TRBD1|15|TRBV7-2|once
CASSPRTGSTGELFF
TGTGCCAGCAGCCCTCGGACAGGATCGACCGGGGAGCTGTTTTTT
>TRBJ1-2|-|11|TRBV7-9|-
CASSSGRGYTF
TGTGCCAGCAGCTCGGGACGTGGCTACACCTTC
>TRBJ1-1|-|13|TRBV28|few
CASNYGGVAEAFF
TGTGCCAGCAATTACGGGGGGGTCGCTGAAGCTTTCTTT
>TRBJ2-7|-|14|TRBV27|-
CASSVIGLGDEQYF
TGTGCCAGCAGTGTAATTGGGCTCGGCGACGAGCAGTACTTC
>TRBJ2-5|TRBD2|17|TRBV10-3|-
CAISELSGGGQGTTQYF
TGTGCCATCAGTGAGCTCTCGGGCGGGGGTCAGGGTACGACCCAGTACTTC